Listed below are T cell receptor beta chains from one sample, sequenced in a study of vaccination effects on CD4 cells after COVID-19. Profiling relied on immunoSEQ multiplex PCR, and the TCRdb table lists in-frame clones only, not all of them. The table shows 30,000 or so clones, with less than 75% occurring only once. The antigens these receptors bind are not known. Source: CD4+ T cells from PBMCs cultured without peptide, taken before COVID-19 vaccination. The receptors come from a human donor who received a COVID-19 vaccine. The CDR3 runs from the conserved cysteine through the conserved F or W. D genes are given only for firm matches. Clone size, where shown, is once, few, many, or a class for clones that have expanded.

>NA|NA|TRBV9|TRBJ2-2
CASSVAAGLDTGELFF
TGTGCCAGCAGCGTAGCGGCAGGGCTGGACACCGGGGAGCTGTTTTTT
>few|NA|TRBV2|TRBJ2-7
CASSGQLYEQYF
TGTGCCAGCAGTGGGCAGCTCTACGAGCAGTACTTC
>NA|NA|TRBV7-9|TRBJ1-3
CASSLILLLPGNTIYF
TGTGCCAGCAGCTTGATACTCCTTTTGCCGGGAAACACCATATATTTT
>NA|NA|TRBV14|TRBJ1-2
CASSQERTDPLPNYGYTF
TGTGCCAGCAGCCAAGAAAGAACGGACCCGCTGCCCAACTATGGCTACACCTTC
>NA|TRBD1|TRBV5-6|TRBJ1-6
CASSLSGGSYNSPLHF
TGTGCCAGCAGCTTGTCAGGGGGCTCCTATAATTCACCCCTCCACTTT
>NA|TRBD1|TRBV6-4|TRBJ2-1
CASRFDRGSYNEQFF
TGTGCCAGCAGATTTGACAGGGGCTCCTACAATGAGCAGTTCTTC
>NA|NA|TRBV11-2|TRBJ1-6
CASSLDREVNGSPLHF
TGTGCCAGCAGCTTAGACAGAGAGGTGAATGGTTCACCCCTCCACTTT
>NA|NA|TRBV19|TRBJ2-2
CASQRGVGTGELFF
TGTGCCAGTCAAAGGGGGGTAGGGACCGGGGAGCTGTTTTTT
>once|TRBD1|TRBV9|TRBJ1-2
CASSVGQGTNYGYTF
TGTGCCAGCAGCGTAGGACAGGGCACTAACTATGGCTACACCTTC
>NA|TRBD2|TRBV27|TRBJ2-3
CASAGLRGVSTDTQYF
TGTGCCAGTGCGGGGTTGCGGGGGGTTAGCACAGATACGCAGTATTTT
>NA|NA|TRBV5-1|TRBJ2-7
CASSLEGRSSYEQYF
TGCGCCAGCAGCTTGGAGGGGCGGAGCTCCTACGAGCAGTACTTC